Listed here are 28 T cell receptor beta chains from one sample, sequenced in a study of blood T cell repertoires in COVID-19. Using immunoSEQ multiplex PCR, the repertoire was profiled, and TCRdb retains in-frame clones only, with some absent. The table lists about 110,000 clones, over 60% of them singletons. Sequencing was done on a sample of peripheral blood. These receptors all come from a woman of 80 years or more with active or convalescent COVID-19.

CDR3 sequence reads: CASSPPHGATDTQYF. The CDR3 DNA follows: TGTGCCAGCTCACCGCCACATGGGGCCACAGATACGCAGTATTTT. V usage is TRBV18 and J usage is TRBJ2-3; a possible D gene is TRBD1 (5 bases). The CDR3 totals 15 residues. V was trimmed by 3 bases and J by 2 bases, leaving 12 bases between them. Germline CDR1 reads KGHSH; CDR2 reads LQKENI.

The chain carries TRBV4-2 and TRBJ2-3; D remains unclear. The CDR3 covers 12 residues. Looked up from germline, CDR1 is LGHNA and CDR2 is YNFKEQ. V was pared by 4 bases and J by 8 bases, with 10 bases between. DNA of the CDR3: TGTGCCAGCAGCCGAACCTCCGGTACGCAGTATTTT. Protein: CASSRTSGTQYF.

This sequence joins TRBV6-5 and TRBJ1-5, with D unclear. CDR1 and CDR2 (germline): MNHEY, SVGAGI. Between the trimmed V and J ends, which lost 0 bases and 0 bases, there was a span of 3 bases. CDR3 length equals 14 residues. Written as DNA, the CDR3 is TGTGCCAGCAGTTACTCGTATAGCAATCAGCCCCAGCATTTT. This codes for CASSYSYSNQPQHF.

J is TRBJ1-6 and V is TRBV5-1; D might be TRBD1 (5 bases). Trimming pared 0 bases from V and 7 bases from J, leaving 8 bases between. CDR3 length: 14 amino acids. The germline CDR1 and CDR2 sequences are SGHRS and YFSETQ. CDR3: CASSLVTENSPLHF. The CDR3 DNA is TGCGCCAGCAGCTTGGTGACAGAGAATTCACCCCTCCACTTT. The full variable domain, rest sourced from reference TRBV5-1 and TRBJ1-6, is KAGVTQTPRYLIKTRGQQVTLSCSPISGHRSVSWYQQTPGQGLQFLFEYFSETQRNKGNFPGRFSGRQFSNSRSEMNVSTLELGDSALYLCASSLVTENSPLHFGNGTRLTVT.

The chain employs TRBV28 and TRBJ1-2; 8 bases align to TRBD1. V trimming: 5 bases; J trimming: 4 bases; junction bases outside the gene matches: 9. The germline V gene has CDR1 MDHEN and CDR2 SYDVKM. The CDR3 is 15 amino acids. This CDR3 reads CASSPGTGVFYGYTF. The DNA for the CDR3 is TGTGCCAGCAGTCCCGGGACAGGAGTTTTCTATGGCTACACCTTC.

In DNA form, the CDR3 reads TGCGCCAGCAGCACTACCGGGGAGCTGTTTTTT. Residues: CASSTTGELFF. The V call is TRBV5-1, the J call TRBJ2-2; D is ambiguous. The CDR3 contains 11 residues. CDR1 SGHRS and CDR2 YFSETQ come from the germline V gene. Deletions cut 4 bases from V and 5 bases from J, with 3 bases between.

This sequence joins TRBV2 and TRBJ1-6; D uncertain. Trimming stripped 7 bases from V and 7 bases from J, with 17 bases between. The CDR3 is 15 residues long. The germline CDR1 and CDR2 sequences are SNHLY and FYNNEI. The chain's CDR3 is CASNQLERENSPLHF. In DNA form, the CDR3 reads TGTGCCAGCAATCAATTAGAGAGGGAAAATTCACCCCTCCACTTT. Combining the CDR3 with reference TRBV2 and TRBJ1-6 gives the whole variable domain EPEVTQTPSHQVTQMGQEVILRCVPISNHLYFYWYRQILGQKVEFLVSFYNNEISEKSEIFDDQFSVERPDGSNFTLKIRSTKLEDSAMYFCASNQLERENSPLHFGNGTRLTVT.

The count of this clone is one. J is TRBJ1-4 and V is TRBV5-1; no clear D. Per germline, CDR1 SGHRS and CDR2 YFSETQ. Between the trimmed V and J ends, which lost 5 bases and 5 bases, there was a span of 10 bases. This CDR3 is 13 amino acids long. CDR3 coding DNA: TGCGCCAGCAGTAAAGAGAAGAATGAAAAACTGTTTTTT. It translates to CASSKEKNEKLFF.

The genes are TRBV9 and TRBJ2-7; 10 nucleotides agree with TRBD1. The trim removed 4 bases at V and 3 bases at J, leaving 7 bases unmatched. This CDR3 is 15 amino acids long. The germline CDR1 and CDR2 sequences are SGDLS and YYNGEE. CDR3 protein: CASSKTGGFYYEQYF. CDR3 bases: TGTGCCAGCAGCAAGACAGGGGGCTTTTACTACGAGCAGTACTTC.

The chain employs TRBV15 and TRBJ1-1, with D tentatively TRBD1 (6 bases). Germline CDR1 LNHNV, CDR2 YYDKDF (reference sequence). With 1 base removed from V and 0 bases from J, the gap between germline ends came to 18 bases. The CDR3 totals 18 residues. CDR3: CATSRVQWGLPMNTEAFF. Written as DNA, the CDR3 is TGTGCCACCAGCAGAGTCCAGTGGGGGCTTCCCATGAACACTGAAGCTTTCTTT.

CDR3 bases: TGTGCCAGCTCAGGGCAGGGGGCTAACACTGAAGCTTTCTTT. The encoded protein is CASSGQGANTEAFF. The chain uses TRBV18 and TRBJ1-1, with 8 bases identical to TRBD1. This CDR3 is 14 amino acids long. V shed 5 bases and J 2 bases; nucleotides not matched to a gene: 4. Germline CDR1 KGHSH, CDR2 LQKENI. The whole variable domain, remainder taken from reference TRBV18 and TRBJ1-1, is NAGVMQNPRHLVRRRGQEARLRCSPMKGHSHVYWYRQLPEEGLKFMVYLQKENIIDESGMPKERFSAEFPKEGPSILRIQQVVRGDSAAYFCASSGQGANTEAFFGQGTRLTVV.

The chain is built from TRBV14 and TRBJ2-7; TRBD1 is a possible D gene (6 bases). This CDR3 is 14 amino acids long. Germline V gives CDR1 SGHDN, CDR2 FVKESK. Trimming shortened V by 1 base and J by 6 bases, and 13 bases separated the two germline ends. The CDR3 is CASSQVWGPGEQYF. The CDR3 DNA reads TGTGCCAGCAGCCAAGTTTGGGGGCCGGGCGAGCAGTACTTC. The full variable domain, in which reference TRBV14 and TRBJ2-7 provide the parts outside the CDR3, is EAGVTQFPSHSVIEKGQTVTLRCDPISGHDNLYWYRRVMGKEIKFLLHFVKESKQDESGMPNNRFLAERTGGTYSTLKVQPAELEDSGVYFCASSQVWGPGEQYFGPGTRLTVT.

The CDR3 protein is CASSAQLLSTNTEAFF. As DNA, the CDR3 is TGTGCCAGCAGCGCCCAATTGTTATCTACGAACACTGAAGCTTTCTTT. V usage is TRBV2 and J usage is TRBJ1-1; D is ambiguous. Germline assignment: CDR1 SNHLY and CDR2 FYNNEI. This CDR3 contains 16 residues. V lost 6 bases and J 1 base, leaving 18 bases between the germline ends. The whole variable domain, filled in from reference TRBV2 and TRBJ1-1, reads EPEVTQTPSHQVTQMGQEVILRCVPISNHLYFYWYRQILGQKVEFLVSFYNNEISEKSEIFDDQFSVERPDGSNFTLKIRSTKLEDSAMYFCASSAQLLSTNTEAFFGQGTRLTVV.

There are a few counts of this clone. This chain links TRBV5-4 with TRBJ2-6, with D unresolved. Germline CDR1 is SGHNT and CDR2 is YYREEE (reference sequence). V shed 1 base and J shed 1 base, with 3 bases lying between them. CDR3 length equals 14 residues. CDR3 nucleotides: TGTGCCAGCAGCTTGCCGTCTGGGGCCAACGTCCTGACTTTC. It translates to CASSLPSGANVLTF. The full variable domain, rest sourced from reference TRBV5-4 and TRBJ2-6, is ETGVTQSPTHLIKTRGQQVTLRCSSQSGHNTVSWYQQALGQGPQFIFQYYREEENGRGNFPPRFSGLQFPNYSSELNVNALELDDSALYLCASSLPSGANVLTFGAGSRLTVL.

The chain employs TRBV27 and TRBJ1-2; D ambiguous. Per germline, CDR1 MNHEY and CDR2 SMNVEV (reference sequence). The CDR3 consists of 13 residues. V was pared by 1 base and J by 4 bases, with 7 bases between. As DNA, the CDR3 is TGTGCCAGCAGTTTATGGCCGGGCTATGGCTACACCTTC. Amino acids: CASSLWPGYGYTF.

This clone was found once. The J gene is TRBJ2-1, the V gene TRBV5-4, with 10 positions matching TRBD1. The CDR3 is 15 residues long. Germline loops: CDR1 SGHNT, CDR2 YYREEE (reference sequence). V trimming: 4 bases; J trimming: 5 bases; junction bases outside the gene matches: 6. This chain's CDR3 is CASSPGQGPDNEQFF. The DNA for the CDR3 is TGTGCCAGCAGCCCGGGACAGGGGCCCGACAATGAGCAGTTCTTC.

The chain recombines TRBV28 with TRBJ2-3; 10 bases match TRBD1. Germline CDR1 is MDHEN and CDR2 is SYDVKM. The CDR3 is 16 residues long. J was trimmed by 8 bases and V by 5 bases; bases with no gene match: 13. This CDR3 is CASSPRGTGARGTQYF. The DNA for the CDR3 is TGTGCCAGCAGTCCCAGGGGGACAGGGGCCCGGGGTACGCAGTATTTT.

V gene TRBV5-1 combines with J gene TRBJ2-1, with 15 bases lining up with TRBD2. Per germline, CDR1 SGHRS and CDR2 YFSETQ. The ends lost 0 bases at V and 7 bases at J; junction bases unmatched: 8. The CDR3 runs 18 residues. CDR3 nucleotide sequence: TGCGCCAGCAGCTTGGGCCCCGGACTAGCGGGAGGGAGGAATGAGCAGTTCTTC. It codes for CASSLGPGLAGGRNEQFF.

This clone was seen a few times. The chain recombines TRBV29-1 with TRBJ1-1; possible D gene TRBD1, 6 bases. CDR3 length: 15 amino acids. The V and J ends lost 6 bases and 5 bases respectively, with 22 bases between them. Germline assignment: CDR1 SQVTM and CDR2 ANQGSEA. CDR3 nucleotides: TGCAGCGTCCGGACAGAAAGAGGGGATTGGACTGAAGCTTTCTTT. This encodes CSVRTERGDWTEAFF. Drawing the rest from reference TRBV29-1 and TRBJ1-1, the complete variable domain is SAVISQKPSRDICQRGTSLTIQCQVDSQVTMMFWYRQQPGQSLTLIATANQGSEATYESGFVIDKFPISRPNLTFSTLTVSNMSPEDSSIYLCSVRTERGDWTEAFFGQGTRLTVV.

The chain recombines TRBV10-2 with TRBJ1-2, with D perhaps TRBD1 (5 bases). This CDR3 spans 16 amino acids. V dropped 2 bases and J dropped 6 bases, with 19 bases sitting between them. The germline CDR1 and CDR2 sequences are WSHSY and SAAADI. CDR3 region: CASSETRGVGSHGYTF. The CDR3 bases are TGCGCCAGCAGTGAGACCCGGGGGGTGGGCTCTCATGGCTACACCTTC.

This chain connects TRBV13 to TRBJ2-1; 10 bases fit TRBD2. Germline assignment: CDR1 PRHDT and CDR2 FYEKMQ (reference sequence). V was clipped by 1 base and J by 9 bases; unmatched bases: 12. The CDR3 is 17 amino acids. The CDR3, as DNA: TGTGCCAGCAGCTTAGTTCGTCGGGCTAGCGGGAGCGGTGAGCAGTTCTTC. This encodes CASSLVRRASGSGEQFF.

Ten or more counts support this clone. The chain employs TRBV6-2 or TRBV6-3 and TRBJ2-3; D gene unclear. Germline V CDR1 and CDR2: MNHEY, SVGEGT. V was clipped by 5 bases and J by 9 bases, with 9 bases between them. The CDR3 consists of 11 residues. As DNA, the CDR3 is TGTGCCAGCAGTCCCTTAATCACGCAGTATTTT. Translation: CASSPLITQYF.

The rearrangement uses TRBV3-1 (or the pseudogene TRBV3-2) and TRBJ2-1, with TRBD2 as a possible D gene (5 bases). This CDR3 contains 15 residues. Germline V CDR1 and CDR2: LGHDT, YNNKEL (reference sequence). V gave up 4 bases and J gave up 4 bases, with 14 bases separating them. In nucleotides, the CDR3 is TGTGCCAGCAGCCCAACTAGGGATTGGTACAATGAGCAGTTCTTC. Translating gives CASSPTRDWYNEQFF.

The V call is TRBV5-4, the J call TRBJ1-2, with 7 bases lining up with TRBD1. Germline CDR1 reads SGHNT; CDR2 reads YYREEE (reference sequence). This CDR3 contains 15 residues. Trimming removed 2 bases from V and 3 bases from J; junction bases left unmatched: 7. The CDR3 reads CASSLSGQHYYGYTF. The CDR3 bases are TGTGCCAGCAGCTTATCGGGACAGCACTACTATGGCTACACCTTC.

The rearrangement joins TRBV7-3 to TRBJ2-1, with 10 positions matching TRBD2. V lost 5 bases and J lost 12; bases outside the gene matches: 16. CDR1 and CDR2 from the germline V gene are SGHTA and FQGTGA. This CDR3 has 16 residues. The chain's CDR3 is CASSSKREGLSERQFF. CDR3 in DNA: TGTGCCAGCAGCAGCAAGCGGGAGGGCCTCTCGGAAAGGCAGTTCTTC.

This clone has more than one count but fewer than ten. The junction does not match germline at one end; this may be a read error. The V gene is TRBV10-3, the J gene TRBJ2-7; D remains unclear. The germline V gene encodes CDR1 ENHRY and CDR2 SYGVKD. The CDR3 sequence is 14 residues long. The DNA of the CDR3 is TGTGCCATCAGTGAGTTGGTTAGCTCCCACGAGCAGTACTTC. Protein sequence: CAISELVSSHEQYF.

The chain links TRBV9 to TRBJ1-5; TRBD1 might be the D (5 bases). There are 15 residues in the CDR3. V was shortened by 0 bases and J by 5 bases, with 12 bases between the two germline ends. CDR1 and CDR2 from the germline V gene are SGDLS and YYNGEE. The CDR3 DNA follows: TGTGCCAGCAGCGTAGGGGGAATGGGGCATCAGCCCCAGCATTTT. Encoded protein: CASSVGGMGHQPQHF.

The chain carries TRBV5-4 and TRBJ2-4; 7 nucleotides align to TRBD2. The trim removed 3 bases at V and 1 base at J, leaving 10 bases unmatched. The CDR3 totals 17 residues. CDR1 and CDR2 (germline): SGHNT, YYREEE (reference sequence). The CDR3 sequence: CASSSPSGAGAKNIQYF. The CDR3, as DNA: TGTGCCAGCAGCTCCCCAAGCGGGGCCGGGGCCAAAAACATTCAGTACTTC.